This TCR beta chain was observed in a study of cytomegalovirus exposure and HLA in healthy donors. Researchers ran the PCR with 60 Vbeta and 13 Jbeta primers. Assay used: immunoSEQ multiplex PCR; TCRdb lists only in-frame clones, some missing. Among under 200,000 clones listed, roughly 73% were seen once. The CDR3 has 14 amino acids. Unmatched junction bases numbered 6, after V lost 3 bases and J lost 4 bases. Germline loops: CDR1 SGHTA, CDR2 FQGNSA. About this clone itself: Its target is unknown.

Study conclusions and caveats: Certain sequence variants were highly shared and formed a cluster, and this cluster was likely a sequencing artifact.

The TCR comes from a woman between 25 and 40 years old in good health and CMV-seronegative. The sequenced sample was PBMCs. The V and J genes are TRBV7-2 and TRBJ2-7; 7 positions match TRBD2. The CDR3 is CASSFARETYEQYF. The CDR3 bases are TGTGCCAGCAGCTTTGCGCGGGAGACATACGAGCAGTACTTC.